This TCR beta chain stems from a study of radiotherapy plus CTLA-4 blockade in lung cancer. Study summary: Patients showed objective responses in 15% to 20% of cases, and disease control was achieved by approximately 30%.

J lost 8 bases, V lost 2 bases, and 5 bases had no gene match. Looked up from germline, CDR1 is SGHTA and CDR2 is FQGTGA. CDR3 length: 14 residues. Alongside CTLA-4 blockade with ipilimumab, patients with chemo-refractory metastatic non-small-cell lung cancer received focal radiation. Data came from immunoSEQ multiplex PCR; TCRdb stores just in-frame clones and leaves some out. In the table there are 78,000 or so clones, around 87% of which are singletons. The receptor was isolated from a human donor with non-small cell lung cancer who had stable disease on radiotherapy plus ipilimumab. The J gene is TRBJ2-3, the V gene TRBV7-3; 9 positions match TRBD2. The sample here was peripheral blood, taken from a patient treated with radiotherapy plus ipilimumab. CDR3 in DNA: TGTGCCAGCAGCTTACGGAGCGGGGGGAGTACGCAGTATTTT. It yields the protein CASSLRSGGSTQYF. The whole variable domain, filled in from reference TRBV7-3 and TRBJ2-3, reads GAGVSQTPSNKVTEKGKYVELRCDPISGHTALYWYRQSLGQGPEFLIYFQGTGAADDSGLPNDRFFAVRPEGSVSTLKIQRTERGDSAVYLCASSLRSGGSTQYFGPGTRLTVL.